The present TCR beta chain was sequenced within a study of T cells in Graves' hyperthyroidism and ophthalmopathy (dated by TCRdb to the late 2010s). The study in broad terms: To identify TCR V-J signatures that set the groups apart, the researchers used a discovery cohort of 100 or so patients, made up of some 41 with Graves' ophthalmopathy and 57 with stable Graves' hyperthyroidism. Prospective prediction of ophthalmopathy was tested in an independent validation cohort of approximately 18 hyperthyroidism patients and 17 patients who later progressed to ophthalmopathy. According to the paper, TCR Vbeta CDR3 sequencing was carried out on approximately 140 peripheral blood samples, which came from over 40 ophthalmopathy, under 80 hyperthyroidism and about 17 progressor patients. In six Graves' hyperthyroidism patients, the study also compared T-cell repertoires from thyroid tissue with T-cell repertoires from blood. Following sampling, methimazole starting at 30 mg daily was given to hyperthyroidism patients, and high-dose intravenous methylprednisolone was given to ophthalmopathy patients. The 95 to 100 discovery patients were randomly divided into training and test sets at a 7:3 ratio. The investigation overall reported the following: In validation, the model predicted progression to ophthalmopathy a median of about 5.9 months before onset, with about 67% sensitivity and nearly 75% specificity. A 13 V-J signature model separated ophthalmopathy from stable hyperthyroidism, with nearly 90% sensitivity and about 81% specificity in cross-validation and 80%/75% in testing. Sample size was not statistically predetermined, and blinding of investigators to group allocation was not performed. Most expanded thyroid clonotypes (frequency above 0.001) were also detected in blood, a finding suggesting that blood repertoires may reflect thyroid immune responses.

This clonotype was recorded at least ten times. Its antigen target is currently unknown. No much larger clonotype is one base removed from it; base qualities were not supplied. Graves' hyperthyroidism was defined as stable when no progression to ophthalmopathy occurred over 18 months of follow-up. Hyperthyroidism patients were aged 18 to 65 years and newly diagnosed, with disease duration of less than 2 months. Patients with uncontrolled infections, other autoimmune diseases, pregnancy or lactation were excluded. Diagnoses were established on the basis of clinical symptoms, serum thyroxine and TRAb, thyroid ultrasound, and orbital computed tomography. Trizol reagent was used to extract total RNA, and RNA quality was then checked on an Agilent 2100 Bioanalyzer. The TCR beta CDR3 regions were amplified from RNA transcripts. The first round of RT-PCR for the TCR CDR3 was performed with the HTBI primer set and the Qiagen OneStep RT-PCR kit. A second multiplex PCR round built the libraries, followed by size selection and purification. Paired-end sequencing of the libraries was performed with 100 bp reads on an Illumina HiSeq2000. The original pipeline was this. SOAPnuke was used to process the raw data, removing reads that contained adapters or uncalled bases, had a mean Phred below 15, or lacked an exact match to the constant primer or identifier. High-quality paired reads were merged with COPE v1.2.5, and unique nucleotide sequences were defined as clonotypes. MiTCR v1.1 was used to align the clonotypes against IMGT TRBV, TRBD and TRBJ reference segments. The analysis was restricted to V-J combinations with a frequency above 0.0001, which together covered about 99% of the repertoires. The TCS score was defined as F50 (clonal expansion) divided by E x V (chaos), with BLOSUM62-based TCRdist calculated between CDR3 peptides within each V-J. Welch's t-statistics and random forest reduced roughly 530 V-J features to about 12, which were used in a naive Bayes classifier (R e1071). The Morisita-Horn index was used to measure how similar the thyroid and blood repertoires were. TCRdb cleaned the public reads at Q25 with fastp, built clones with MiXCR and kept in-frame beta chains. For every CDR3 protein sequence, its rows merge into one entry that carries the most common genes and DNA. TCRdb, not the original authors, processed these V and J calls. This sample gives 75,000 to 100,000 distinct CDR3 sequences in total; approximately 42% of them show up just once. In total, the top ten clones hold roughly 10% of the sample.

Sequencing was done on a sample of peripheral blood or thyroid tissue (not recorded which). This TCR was sampled from a woman in her 30s with Graves' hyperthyroidism.

The CDR3 sequence is CASSLRTVEETQYF. The DNA is TGTGCCAGCAGCTTACGGACAGTGGAAGAGACCCAGTACTTC. The V gene is TRBV5-8 and the J gene is TRBJ2-5, with a tentative D gene TRBD1 over 6 matching bases. V was cut back by 2 bases and J by 3 bases, leaving a gap of 11 bases between them. The germline V gene sets CDR1 to SGHTS and CDR2 to YDEGEE. Reading from cysteine to phenylalanine, the CDR3 counts 14 amino acids. Only CDR3 DNA remains: 42 bases, in frame from the first base.